The 5 T cell receptor beta chains in this list originate from one sample, sequenced in a study of T cell responses to AZD1222 COVID-19 vaccine. Profiling relied on immunoSEQ multiplex PCR, and the TCRdb table lists in-frame clones only, not all of them. The data hold approximately 140,000 clones, with 75% to 95% observed a single time. The sequencing here drew on peripheral blood, taken 28 days after the second AZD1222 dose. All receptors derive from an adult who received the AZD1222 COVID-19 vaccine.

A single count supports this clone. The chain links TRBV29-1 to TRBJ1-2, with 10 bases matching TRBD1. The J segment lost 2 bases and the V segment lost 3 bases, leaving 9 bases of the junction unmatched. This CDR3 is 16 amino acids long. The germline gives CDR1 SQVTM, CDR2 ANQGSEA. This CDR3 reads CSVDKTGGAGNYGYTF. The CDR3 DNA reads TGCAGCGTTGATAAGACAGGGGGCGCCGGGAACTATGGCTACACCTTC.

The rearrangement joins TRBV7-3 to TRBJ2-1; D gene uncertain. Germline lookup yields CDR1 SGHTA and CDR2 FQGTGA. The CDR3 spans 18 residues. The V end was cut by 2 bases, the J end by 7 bases, with 24 bases between. The CDR3 protein is CASSLYLGRGNERNEQFF. CDR3 bases: TGTGCCAGCAGCTTATACCTAGGGCGAGGTAACGAACGGAATGAGCAGTTCTTC.

This clone showed up just a few times. The chain links TRBV19 to TRBJ1-6; D not resolved. Germline loops: CDR1 LNHDA, CDR2 SQIVND (reference sequence). V was trimmed by 7 bases and J by 5 bases, leaving 18 bases between them. The CDR3 runs 16 residues. The CDR3 DNA sequence: TGTGCCAGTAACAGTTCCCCCCAGGAACATAATTCACCCCTCCACTTT. This encodes CASNSSPQEHNSPLHF.

The CDR3 DNA is TGTGCCAGCTCAAACCAACAGGGATTCACCTTAAAAGAGACCCAGTACTTC. Amino acids: CASSNQQGFTLKETQYF. The chain has TRBV18 and TRBJ2-5; D is perhaps TRBD1 (6 bases). Germline lookup yields CDR1 KGHSH and CDR2 LQKENI. Trimming pared 5 bases from V and 3 bases from J, leaving 22 bases between. CDR3 size: 17 residues.

The chain has TRBV4-1 and TRBJ1-4; D unclear. CDR1 and CDR2 (germline): MGHRA, YSYEKL. V lost 4 bases and J lost 5, with 20 bases in between. This CDR3 has 17 residues. DNA of the CDR3: TGCGCCAGCAGCCTAATAGCTGAATTCAAACCGAATGAAAAACTGTTTTTT. Translating it yields CASSLIAEFKPNEKLFF.